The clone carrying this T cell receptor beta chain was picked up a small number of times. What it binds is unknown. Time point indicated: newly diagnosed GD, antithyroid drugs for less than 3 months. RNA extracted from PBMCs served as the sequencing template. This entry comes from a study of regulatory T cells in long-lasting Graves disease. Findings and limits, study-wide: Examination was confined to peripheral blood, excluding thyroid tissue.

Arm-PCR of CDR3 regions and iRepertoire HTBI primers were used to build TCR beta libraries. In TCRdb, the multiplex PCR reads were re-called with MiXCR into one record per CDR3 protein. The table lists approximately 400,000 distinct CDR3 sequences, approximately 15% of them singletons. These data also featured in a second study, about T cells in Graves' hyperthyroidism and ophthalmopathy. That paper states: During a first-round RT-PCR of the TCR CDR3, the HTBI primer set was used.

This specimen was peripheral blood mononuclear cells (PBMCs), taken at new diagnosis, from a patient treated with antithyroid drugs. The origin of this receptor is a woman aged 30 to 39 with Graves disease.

This chain's CDR3 is CASSTGTGGTEAFF. Here the CDR3 DNA reads TGCGCCAGCAGCACCGGGACAGGGGGGACTGAAGCTTTCTTT. This chain links TRBV5-1 with TRBJ1-1; the match to TRBD1 covers 11 bases. Germline assignment: CDR1 SGHRS and CDR2 YFSETQ. With V trimmed by 4 bases and J by 5 bases, 4 bases remained unmatched. The length of the CDR3 is 14 residues. The full variable domain, completed using reference TRBV5-1 and TRBJ1-1, is KAGVTQTPRYLIKTRGQQVTLSCSPISGHRSVSWYQQTPGQGLQFLFEYFSETQRNKGNFPGRFSGRQFSNSRSEMNVSTLELGDSALYLCASSTGTGGTEAFFGQGTRLTVV.